These 20 T cell receptor beta chains originate from one sample sequenced in a study of OX40 agonist ivuxolimab in advanced cancers. Clones were sequenced by immunoSEQ multiplex PCR, and TCRdb holds only the in-frame ones, with some missing. The data show about 78,000 clones, with approximately 80% seen just once and 0.4% to 0.5% held by the top ten. Sample: CD4+ or CD8+ T cells sorted from blood, taken in a trial of the OX40 agonist ivuxolimab. The receptors originated from an adult with an advanced solid tumor such as melanoma, head and neck, liver or kidney cancer.

V usage is TRBV29-1 and J usage is TRBJ2-3, with 12 bases identical to TRBD1. The junction had 6 bases not matched to a gene; V was cut back by 7 bases and J by 7 bases. Germline V gives CDR1 SQVTM, CDR2 ANQGSEA. This CDR3 is 13 amino acids long. The CDR3 nucleotides are TGCAGCGCTGCGGGGGACAGGGGGCATACGCAGTATTTT. Translation gives CSAAGDRGHTQYF.

The V call is TRBV10-3, the J call TRBJ1-1; D perhaps matches TRBD1 (5 bases). This CDR3 region has 15 residues. V dropped 0 bases and J dropped 11 bases, with 19 bases sitting between them. Germline-derived CDR1 and CDR2 are ENHRY and SYGVKD. CDR3 residues: CAISESRTRESGAFF. In nucleotides, the CDR3 is TGTGCCATCAGTGAGTCGAGGACACGCGAGAGTGGGGCTTTCTTT.

The CDR3 sequence is CASSQAKGAGYNEQFF. In DNA form, the CDR3 reads TGCGCCAGCTCACAGGCAAAGGGGGCTGGCTACAATGAGCAGTTCTTC. The V gene is TRBV10-1, the J gene TRBJ2-1, with TRBD1 identical over 7 bases. This CDR3 is 16 amino acids long. In germline, CDR1 is WNHNN, CDR2 SYGVQD (reference sequence). V was clipped by 8 bases and J by 3 bases; unmatched bases: 13.

The chain recombines TRBV30 with TRBJ1-4; the D is unclear. The CDR3 runs to 11 residues. Trimming shortened V by 4 bases and J by 6 bases, and 6 bases separated the two germline ends. The V gene's germline CDR1 is GTSNPN and CDR2 SVGIG (reference sequence). The CDR3 region is CAWNLDEKLFF. The CDR3 nucleotides read TGTGCCTGGAACCTTGATGAAAAACTGTTTTTT.

This clone was counted a single time. The gene calls are TRBV29-1 and TRBJ1-2; the D is unclear. The CDR3 sequence is 12 residues long. V was cut by 3 bases and J by 2 bases, with 7 bases left in between. Germline V gene sequence: CDR1 SQVTM, CDR2 ANQGSEA. CDR3 coding DNA: TGCAGCGTTGATTGGCAGAACTATGGCTACACCTTC. This sequence encodes CSVDWQNYGYTF. The full variable domain, with the rest looked up from reference TRBV29-1 and TRBJ1-2, is SAVISQKPSRDICQRGTSLTIQCQVDSQVTMMFWYRQQPGQSLTLIATANQGSEATYESGFVIDKFPISRPNLTFSTLTVSNMSPEDSSIYLCSVDWQNYGYTFGSGTRLTVV.

This chain links TRBV5-1 with TRBJ2-5; tentatively, D is TRBD2 (5 bases). The V gene lost 0 bases and the J gene lost 2 bases, with 8 bases spanning the gap. The CDR3 has 14 residues. Germline CDR1 SGHRS, CDR2 YFSETQ. CDR3 sequence reads: CASSLDPGQETQYF. For the CDR3, the DNA is TGCGCCAGCAGCTTGGATCCGGGGCAAGAGACCCAGTACTTC.

The chain couples TRBV19 to TRBJ1-5; D may be TRBD1 (5 bases). CDR3 length: 14 amino acids. The ends were cut back, 5 bases at V and 7 bases at J, with 15 bases in the middle. Germline loops: CDR1 LNHDA, CDR2 SQIVND (reference sequence). This CDR3 reads CASSFGAGRQPQHF. The CDR3 coding sequence is TGTGCCAGTAGTTTCGGGGCAGGGCGGCAGCCCCAGCATTTT.

V gene TRBV5-1 combines with J gene TRBJ2-7; no definite D call. The CDR3 loop spans 15 amino acids. Trimming shortened V by 0 bases and J by 3 bases, and 13 bases separated the two germline ends. The V gene's germline CDR1 is SGHRS and CDR2 YFSETQ. Here the CDR3 reads CASSLEVISSYEQYV. For the CDR3, the DNA is TGCGCCAGCAGCTTGGAAGTCATCTCCAGCTACGAGCAGTACGTC.

This clone was seen once. This chain uses TRBV27 with TRBJ1-1; tentatively, D is TRBD1 (5 bases). Germline-derived CDR1 and CDR2 are MNHEY and SMNVEV (reference sequence). The CDR3 loop spans 15 amino acids. Trimming pared 3 bases from V and 2 bases from J, leaving 13 bases between. CDR3 in DNA: TGTGCCAGCAGTTTGGGGGGGATTATAAACACTGAAGCTTTCTTT. Its protein is CASSLGGIINTEAFF.

The chain joins TRBV7-2 to TRBJ2-7, with a weak D call TRBD2 (6 bases). Trimming pared 4 bases from V and 0 bases from J, leaving 13 bases between. The CDR3 totals 15 residues. Germline values: CDR1 SGHTA, CDR2 FQGNSA. CDR3: CASSSSGVSSYEQYF. CDR3 in DNA: TGTGCCAGCAGCTCGTCGGGGGTCAGCTCCTACGAGCAGTACTTC.

The J gene is TRBJ1-6, the V gene TRBV18, with D possibly matching TRBD1 (6 bases). Germline V gene lookup returns CDR1 KGHSH and CDR2 LQKENI. The CDR3 covers 16 residues. V gave up 2 bases and J gave up 7 bases, with 15 bases separating them. The CDR3 reads CASSPTGGTNNSPLHF. In DNA form, the CDR3 reads TGTGCCAGCTCACCAACTGGTGGGACAAACAATTCACCCCTCCACTTT.

This chain joins TRBV12-5 and TRBJ2-1; TRBD2 aligns across 16 bases. The germline CDR1 and CDR2 sequences are LGHNT and FRNRAP. The CDR3 has 19 residues. Unmatched junction bases numbered 11, after V lost 1 base and J lost 8 bases. The CDR3 bases are TGTGCTAGTGGTTTGGGCCAGGGACTAGCGGGAGGGCCCGGGTATGAGCAGTTCTTC. Translated: CASGLGQGLAGGPGYEQFF.

The chain carries TRBV9 and TRBJ2-2, with TRBD2 identical over 7 bases. From germline, CDR1 is SGDLS and CDR2 YYNGEE. V lost 0 bases and J lost 0; bases outside the gene matches: 2. This CDR3 contains 16 residues. DNA of the CDR3: TGTGCCAGCAGCGTAGATGCGGGAGCGAACACCGGGGAGCTGTTTTTT. Protein product: CASSVDAGANTGELFF.

V and J are TRBV10-1 and TRBJ2-1; a possible D gene is TRBD2 (6 bases). This CDR3 contains 12 residues. Germline V CDR1 and CDR2: WNHNN, SYGVQD (reference sequence). Trimming removed 2 bases from V and 7 bases from J, with 6 bases in between. The CDR3: CASSEGGNEQFF. CDR3 nucleotides: TGCGCCAGCAGTGAGGGGGGGAATGAGCAGTTCTTC.

The chain joins TRBV28 to TRBJ1-2, with a tentative D call TRBD1 (5 bases). The V gene lost 6 bases and the J gene lost 0 bases, with 11 bases spanning the gap. Germline V gene sequence: CDR1 MDHEN, CDR2 SYDVKM. The CDR3 is 14 residues long. CDR3: CASRPGSTNYGYTF. The CDR3 bases are TGTGCCAGCAGACCAGGGTCAACTAACTATGGCTACACCTTC.

The CDR3 spells CASSGADRGRAGELFF. As DNA, the CDR3 is TGTGCCAGCAGTGGAGCGGACAGGGGAAGGGCCGGGGAGCTGTTTTTT. The chain is built from TRBV6-1 and TRBJ2-2; 9 nucleotides line up with TRBD1. The germline V gene has CDR1 MNHNS and CDR2 SASEGT. The CDR3 loop spans 16 amino acids. With 4 bases clipped from V and 6 bases from J, the junction kept 9 bases outside the gene matches.

The V and J genes are TRBV7-2 and TRBJ2-3; D possibly corresponds to TRBD2 (5 bases). Germline V gene lookup returns CDR1 SGHTA and CDR2 FQGNSA. Deletions cut 1 base from V and 2 bases from J, with 10 bases between. The CDR3 spans 15 residues. The CDR3 DNA is TGTGCCAGCAGCTTAGGGGGAGTCCTCACAGATACGCAGTATTTT. Translating gives CASSLGGVLTDTQYF.

With respect to this clone: The junction does not match germline at one end; this may be a read error. The same CDR3 also results from other DNA sequences found in this sample. This chain connects TRBV11-2 to TRBJ1-2; 9 bases match TRBD1. From germline, CDR1 is SGHAT and CDR2 FQNNGV. CDR3 length: 16 residues. Here the CDR3 DNA reads TGTGCCAGTAGCTCTCGAACAGGGGGCGTCGGCTATGGCTACACCTTC. This translates into CASSSRTGGVGYGYTF.

As DNA, the CDR3 is TGTGCCACCAGTCCACAGGGGACTTTATACAATGAGCAGTTCTTC. This sequence encodes CATSPQGTLYNEQFF. The chain employs TRBV15 and TRBJ2-1; D may be TRBD1 (7 bases). CDR1 and CDR2 (germline): LNHNV, YYDKDF (reference sequence). There are 15 residues in the CDR3. V was cut by 6 bases and J by 4 bases, with 16 bases left in between.

The J gene is TRBJ1-5, the V gene TRBV7-9; possibly TRBD1 for D (5 bases). Trimming took 0 bases from V and 2 from J, leaving 11 bases between them. The CDR3 length is 16 residues. Germline V CDR1 and CDR2: SEHNR, FQNEAQ (reference sequence). As DNA, the CDR3 is TGTGCCAGCAGCTTAGCGGACACCTGGGGCAATCAGCCCCAGCATTTT. The encoded protein is CASSLADTWGNQPQHF. The variable domain in full, with the rest retrieved from reference TRBV7-9 and TRBJ1-5, is DTGVSQNPRHKITKRGQNVTFRCDPISEHNRLYWYRQTLGQGPEFLTYFQNEAQLEKSRLLSDRFSAERPKGSFSTLEIQRTEQGDSAMYLCASSLADTWGNQPQHFGDGTRLSIL.